These 2 T cell receptor beta chains came from one sample sequenced in a study of blood T cell repertoires in COVID-19. Libraries were prepared by immunoSEQ multiplex PCR; TCRdb keeps only in-frame clonotypes and omits some of them. The sample lists around 100,000 clones; approximately 87% were seen once. Sequenced sample: peripheral blood. The source is a human donor with acute or convalescent COVID-19. The donor label of this sample is uncertain.

The rearrangement joins TRBV5-1 to TRBJ2-1; D not resolved. The CDR3 totals 15 residues. V dropped 4 bases and J dropped 5 bases, with 16 bases sitting between them. The germline V gene encodes CDR1 SGHRS and CDR2 YFSETQ. CDR3 sequence (DNA): TGCGCCAGCAGCATGAACCGGGTCCTAAACAATGAGCAGTTCTTC. This encodes CASSMNRVLNNEQFF.

V and J are TRBV10-3 and TRBJ2-5; 9 bases map to TRBD2. V lost 10 bases to trimming and J lost 1 base; unmatched junction nucleotides: 7. CDR1 and CDR2 (germline): ENHRY, SYGVKD. The length of the CDR3 is 14 residues. CDR3 amino acids: CATSLAGTQETQYF. CDR3 nucleotides: TGTGCCACCTCGCTAGCGGGGACCCAAGAGACCCAGTACTTC.